The rows below give T cell receptor beta chains drawn from one sample of a study of T-cell memory formation after mild COVID-19. One entry per CDR3 protein, called by TCRdb with MiXCR from the 5' RACE reads. Here the sample spans 250,000 to 300,000 distinct CDR3 sequences, about a sixth being singletons. Input material: PBMCs or a T cell subset sorted from them (not recorded which). These receptors originate from a young man who had mild COVID-19 (a few samples of this study predate the infection). Cell type and time point are not known. Each CDR3 is given with its conserved first and last residue. Fields, in order: J gene, V gene, clone size, CDR3 protein. Only some rows state a clone size, as once, few, many or a class for expanded clones.

j_call: TRBJ2-3
v_call: TRBV7-2
clone_size: many
cdr3_aa: CASSLVKAGDLTDTQYF

j_call: TRBJ2-3
v_call: TRBV7-2
clone_size: few
cdr3_aa: CASSPRTSGGAIDTQYF

j_call: TRBJ1-6
v_call: TRBV12-3/TRBV12-4
clone_size: many
cdr3_aa: CASSLQDGRHSPLHF

j_call: TRBJ2-2
v_call: TRBV6-5
clone_size: few
cdr3_aa: CASREWVLPDAGELFF

j_call: TRBJ2-5
v_call: TRBV7-2
clone_size: few
cdr3_aa: CASSYVAGGLAQYF

j_call: TRBJ1-2
v_call: TRBV7-6
clone_size: -
cdr3_aa: CASSSRQGANYGYTF

j_call: TRBJ2-1
v_call: TRBV5-1
clone_size: -
cdr3_aa: CASSNQAGTGEQFF

j_call: TRBJ1-2
v_call: TRBV5-1
clone_size: -
cdr3_aa: CASSSQGSYGYTF

j_call: TRBJ1-5
v_call: TRBV6-1
clone_size: -
cdr3_aa: CASRREGGYQPQHF

j_call: TRBJ2-5
v_call: TRBV3-1
clone_size: -
cdr3_aa: CASAADRETQYF

j_call: TRBJ2-3
v_call: TRBV7-2
clone_size: -
cdr3_aa: CASSFLLARTDTQYF

j_call: TRBJ2-2
v_call: TRBV19
clone_size: once
cdr3_aa: CASSYYPSFDGELFF

j_call: TRBJ1-5
v_call: TRBV19
clone_size: few
cdr3_aa: CASRRQASNQPQHF

j_call: TRBJ1-1
v_call: TRBV21-1
clone_size: -
cdr3_aa: CASSPRPDTEAFF

j_call: TRBJ2-1
v_call: TRBV12-3/TRBV12-4
clone_size: few
cdr3_aa: CASSRQGGDEQFF

j_call: TRBJ2-7
v_call: TRBV5-1
clone_size: -
cdr3_aa: CASSLAVLARYEQYF

j_call: TRBJ2-3
v_call: TRBV11-2
clone_size: -
cdr3_aa: CASSLEFVADTQYF

j_call: TRBJ1-2
v_call: TRBV5-1
clone_size: many
cdr3_aa: CASSQDSPNYGYTF

j_call: TRBJ2-5
v_call: TRBV7-2
clone_size: many
cdr3_aa: CASSLGGSEQTQYF

j_call: TRBJ2-7
v_call: TRBV28
clone_size: -
cdr3_aa: CASSRQGSMYEQYF

j_call: TRBJ2-3
v_call: TRBV7-2
clone_size: -
cdr3_aa: CASSGGLAGSTQYF

j_call: TRBJ2-1
v_call: TRBV7-3
clone_size: -
cdr3_aa: CATRLGGSSYNEQFF

j_call: TRBJ2-5
v_call: TRBV27
clone_size: few
cdr3_aa: CASKVGSQETQYF

j_call: TRBJ1-1
v_call: TRBV3-1
clone_size: -
cdr3_aa: CASSPALAPSTEAFF

j_call: TRBJ1-2
v_call: TRBV6-5
clone_size: -
cdr3_aa: CASSPTLNYGYTF

j_call: TRBJ1-1
v_call: TRBV5-1
clone_size: -
cdr3_aa: CASSLEGGGVEAFF

j_call: TRBJ1-6
v_call: TRBV7-8
clone_size: few
cdr3_aa: CASSLSRLRYSPLHF

j_call: TRBJ1-5
v_call: TRBV12-3/TRBV12-4
clone_size: -
cdr3_aa: CASSSPAGGGNQPQHF

j_call: TRBJ2-1
v_call: TRBV20-1
clone_size: many
cdr3_aa: CSAWTSGGSYNEQFF

j_call: TRBJ1-6
v_call: TRBV7-2
clone_size: -
cdr3_aa: CASSLAMDRGLNSPLHF

j_call: TRBJ1-1
v_call: TRBV6-5
clone_size: few
cdr3_aa: CASSSLGVTEAFF

j_call: TRBJ2-5
v_call: TRBV4-1
clone_size: few
cdr3_aa: CASSRGTRVQETQYF

j_call: TRBJ2-7
v_call: TRBV24-1
clone_size: -
cdr3_aa: CATSESGTGAIYEQYF

j_call: TRBJ2-1
v_call: TRBV27
clone_size: few
cdr3_aa: CASSLRAGGSHEQFF

j_call: TRBJ1-1
v_call: TRBV30
clone_size: -
cdr3_aa: CAWRNMRQKNTEAFF

j_call: TRBJ2-7
v_call: TRBV18
clone_size: -
cdr3_aa: CASTRNRDRGEQYF

j_call: TRBJ2-3
v_call: TRBV7-6
clone_size: -
cdr3_aa: CASSLGDREITDTQYF

j_call: TRBJ2-3
v_call: TRBV6-2/TRBV6-3
clone_size: -
cdr3_aa: CASSTLPDRAGADTQYF

j_call: TRBJ2-3
v_call: TRBV5-4
clone_size: few
cdr3_aa: CASSWAGDSDTQYF

j_call: TRBJ2-1
v_call: TRBV7-6
clone_size: few
cdr3_aa: CASSGVGVENEQFF

j_call: TRBJ1-2
v_call: TRBV12-3/TRBV12-4
clone_size: -
cdr3_aa: CASSRRDAPGRYTF

j_call: TRBJ2-7
v_call: TRBV20-1
clone_size: few
cdr3_aa: CSAIRHPGGEQYF

j_call: TRBJ1-1
v_call: TRBV12-3/TRBV12-4
clone_size: -
cdr3_aa: CATSSGAGTEAFF

j_call: TRBJ2-5
v_call: TRBV7-9
clone_size: -
cdr3_aa: CASSAAAEVF

j_call: TRBJ2-7
v_call: TRBV4-3
clone_size: -
cdr3_aa: CASSQEGASRHEQYF

j_call: TRBJ1-1
v_call: TRBV7-2
clone_size: many
cdr3_aa: CASTRGQLNTEAFF

j_call: TRBJ1-2
v_call: TRBV5-6
clone_size: -
cdr3_aa: CASSPPGTRGYTF

j_call: TRBJ2-3
v_call: TRBV7-9
clone_size: -
cdr3_aa: CASSADRGVPYF

j_call: TRBJ2-1
v_call: TRBV5-1
clone_size: few
cdr3_aa: CASSLTQPSYNEQFF

j_call: TRBJ1-4
v_call: TRBV6-5
clone_size: many
cdr3_aa: CASSRDRPRLGEKLFF

j_call: TRBJ2-6
v_call: TRBV5-1
clone_size: many
cdr3_aa: CASSLGAPGSGANVLTF

j_call: TRBJ2-3
v_call: TRBV5-1
clone_size: few
cdr3_aa: CASSSTSEEADTQYF

j_call: TRBJ2-7
v_call: TRBV10-3
clone_size: few
cdr3_aa: CAIGGTGGYEQYF

j_call: TRBJ2-1
v_call: TRBV5-6
clone_size: few
cdr3_aa: CASSLSGRRYNEQFF

j_call: TRBJ1-2
v_call: TRBV10-3
clone_size: -
cdr3_aa: CAISRRQGAGYTF

j_call: TRBJ2-7
v_call: TRBV20-1
clone_size: many
cdr3_aa: CSARGGGRYEQYF

j_call: TRBJ2-7
v_call: TRBV2
clone_size: -
cdr3_aa: CASSEPWTSEYEQYF